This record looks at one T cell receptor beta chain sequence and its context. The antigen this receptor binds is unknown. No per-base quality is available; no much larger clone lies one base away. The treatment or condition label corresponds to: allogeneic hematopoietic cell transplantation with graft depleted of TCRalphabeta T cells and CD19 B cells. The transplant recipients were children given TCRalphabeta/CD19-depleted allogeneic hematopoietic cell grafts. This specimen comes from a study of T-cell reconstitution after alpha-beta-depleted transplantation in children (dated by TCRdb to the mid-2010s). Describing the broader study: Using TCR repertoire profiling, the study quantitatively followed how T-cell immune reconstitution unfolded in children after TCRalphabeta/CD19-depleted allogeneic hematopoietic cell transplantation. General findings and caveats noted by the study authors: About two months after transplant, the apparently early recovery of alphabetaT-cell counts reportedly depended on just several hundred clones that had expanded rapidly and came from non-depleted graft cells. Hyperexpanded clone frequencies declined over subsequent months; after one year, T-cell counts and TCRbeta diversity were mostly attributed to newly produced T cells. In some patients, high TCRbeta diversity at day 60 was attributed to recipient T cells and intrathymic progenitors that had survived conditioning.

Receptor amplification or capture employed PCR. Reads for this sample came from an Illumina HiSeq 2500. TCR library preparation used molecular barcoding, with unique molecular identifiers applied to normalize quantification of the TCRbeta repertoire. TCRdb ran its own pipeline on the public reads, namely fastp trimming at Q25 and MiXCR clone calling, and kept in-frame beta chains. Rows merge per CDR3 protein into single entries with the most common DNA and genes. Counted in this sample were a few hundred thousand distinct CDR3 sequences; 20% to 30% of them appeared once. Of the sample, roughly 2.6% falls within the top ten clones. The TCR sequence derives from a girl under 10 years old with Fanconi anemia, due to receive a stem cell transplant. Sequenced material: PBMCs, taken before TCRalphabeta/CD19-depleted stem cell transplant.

The CDR3 is CASSQRPGPDTDTQYF. In nucleotide form, the sequence is TGCGCCAGCAGCCAAAGACCGGGACCCGACACAGATACGCAGTATTTT. The chain is encoded by TRBV5-1 joined to TRBJ2-3; the D gene is perhaps TRBD1 or TRBD2, each of them matching over 5 bases. V is cut by 4 bases and J by 2 bases, and the space between the germline ends is 17 bases. CDR1 and CDR2 were assigned from the germline V gene as SGHRS and YFSETQ. From cysteine to phenylalanine, the CDR3 is 16 amino acids long. The only DNA kept is the CDR3, 48 bases in frame from the first base.